These 21 T cell receptor beta chains were all obtained from the same sample, sequenced in a study of neurological immune-mediated disorders. TCRdb independently ran MiXCR on the 5' RACE reads; one entry per CDR3 protein. The profile shows approximately 70,000 distinct CDR3 sequences, approximately 10% of them singletons. Time point meaning: longitudinal time-point 1 (baseline). Sequencing was carried out using PBMCs. The receptor source for this set is a man aged 25 to 40 in good health.

This clonotype was observed at least ten times. The CDR3 loop is CASSPELGHYGYTF. CDR3 in DNA: TGTGCCAGCTCACCGGAGCTTGGCCACTATGGCTACACCTTC. The chain carries TRBV18 and TRBJ1-2; D remains ambiguous. Germline V gene sequence: CDR1 KGHSH, CDR2 LQKENI. This CDR3 spans 14 amino acids. The germline V and J ends were trimmed by 3 bases and 3 bases, with 11 bases remaining between them.

In its sample, this clonotype was seen many times. V gene TRBV7-9 combines with J gene TRBJ2-7; perhaps TRBD2 as D (6 bases). Trimming left V 2 bases short and J 7 bases short, with 21 bases between. Germline lookup yields CDR1 SEHNR and CDR2 FQNEAQ (reference sequence). CDR3 size: 16 residues. The CDR3 bases are TGTGCCAGCAGCTTACGTCGGGACTCCTCCGCCTTGGAGCAGTACTTC. This codes for CASSLRRDSSALEQYF. The whole variable domain, filled in from reference TRBV7-9 and TRBJ2-7, reads DTGVSQNPRHKITKRGQNVTFRCDPISEHNRLYWYRQTLGQGPEFLTYFQNEAQLEKSRLLSDRFSAERPKGSFSTLEIQRTEQGDSAMYLCASSLRRDSSALEQYFGPGTRLTVT.

This clonotype was seen a few times. The rearrangement links TRBV18 to TRBJ2-3; 11 bases are shared with TRBD2. This CDR3 is 18 amino acids long. Germline CDR1 reads KGHSH; CDR2 reads LQKENI. The trim removed 3 bases at V and 5 bases at J, leaving 13 bases unmatched. CDR3 nucleotide sequence: TGTGCCAGCTCACCCCAGGGAACTAGCGGGAGTGTGGAAGATACGCAGTATTTT. Its translation is CASSPQGTSGSVEDTQYF.

Many counts were recorded for this clonotype. The chain joins TRBV5-1 to TRBJ2-1, with a tentative D call TRBD2 (6 bases). Trimming removed 3 bases from V and 7 bases from J, with 11 bases in between. The germline CDR1 and CDR2 sequences are SGHRS and YFSETQ. CDR3 length: 13 residues. DNA of the CDR3: TGCGCCAGCAGCTCGGGGGTGTCGAATGAGCAGTTCTTC. Amino acid sequence: CASSSGVSNEQFF.

In its sample, this clonotype was seen many times. The chain is built from TRBV5-1 and TRBJ1-2; tentative D call: TRBD1 (6 bases). The CDR3 has 15 amino acids. Trimming cost V 0 bases and J 2 bases, with 11 bases left between them. CDR1 is SGHRS and CDR2 is YFSETQ in the germline V gene. CDR3 region: CASSLAPGANYGYTF. The CDR3 DNA follows: TGCGCCAGCAGCTTGGCGCCAGGGGCAAACTATGGCTACACCTTC.

Ten or more counts support this clonotype. This chain connects TRBV5-1 to TRBJ1-1; D unresolved. The CDR3 contains 13 residues. Trimming removed 0 bases from V and 6 bases from J, with 9 bases in between. Germline CDR1 reads SGHRS; CDR2 reads YFSETQ. CDR3 residues: CASSLAQDSEAFF. The CDR3 bases are TGCGCCAGCAGCTTGGCCCAGGATTCTGAAGCTTTCTTT.

This clonotype was seen ten or more times. V usage is TRBV29-1 and J usage is TRBJ1-1; 10 bases map to TRBD1. The CDR3 is made up of 14 amino acids. V lost 0 bases to trimming and J lost 4 bases; unmatched junction nucleotides: 2. Looked up from germline, CDR1 is SQVTM and CDR2 is ANQGSEA. CDR3 in DNA: TGCAGCGTTGAAGAAAGGACAGGGGGCACTGAAGCTTTCTTT. It codes for CSVEERTGGTEAFF. Together with reference TRBV29-1 and TRBJ1-1, the CDR3 gives the full variable domain: SAVISQKPSRDICQRGTSLTIQCQVDSQVTMMFWYRQQPGQSLTLIATANQGSEATYESGFVIDKFPISRPNLTFSTLTVSNMSPEDSSIYLCSVEERTGGTEAFFGQGTRLTVV.

There are many counts of this clonotype. V is TRBV5-6 and J is TRBJ2-2, with TRBD2 as a possible D gene (5 bases). CDR1 and CDR2 from the germline V gene are SGHDT and YYEEEE. The V end was cut by 0 bases, the J end by 4 bases, with 10 bases between. The CDR3 contains 15 residues. The CDR3 here is CASSLAASSTGELFF. CDR3 nucleotides: TGTGCCAGCAGCTTGGCGGCTAGCAGCACCGGGGAGCTGTTTTTT.

This clonotype was seen more than once but under ten times. Just one base apart from a much larger clone, this may be a read error. For the CDR3, the DNA is TGCAGCGTTGGAACAGATACGCAGTATTTT. It is translated as CSVGTDTQYF. The V call is TRBV29-1, the J call TRBJ2-3; D is unclear. In germline, CDR1 is SQVTM, CDR2 ANQGSEA. The CDR3 is 10 amino acids. V dropped 4 bases and J dropped 3 bases, with 2 bases sitting between them.

This clonotype was found many times. CDR3 residues: CASSHPRTSGGNEQFF. The CDR3 DNA sequence: TGCGCCAGCAGCCATCCTCGCACAAGTGGAGGCAATGAGCAGTTCTTC. This rearrangement joins TRBV5-1 to TRBJ2-1; the D gene is possibly TRBD2 (5 bases). The CDR3 sequence is 16 residues long. Germline CDR1 is SGHRS and CDR2 is YFSETQ. Between the trimmed V and J ends, which lost 4 bases and 6 bases, there was a span of 20 bases.

This clonotype was observed many times. The chain employs TRBV5-1 and TRBJ1-2; D perhaps matches TRBD1 (5 bases). Trimming removed 4 bases at V and 6 bases at J, with 16 bases between. The CDR3 contains 14 residues. CDR1 is SGHRS, CDR2 YFSETQ, per germline. In nucleotides, the CDR3 is TGCGCCAGCAGCCCGCTTGGGGCAGGGAATGGCTACACCTTC. Protein: CASSPLGAGNGYTF.

In this sample, this clonotype turned up many times. The chain carries TRBV28 and TRBJ2-4, with D perhaps matching TRBD2 (6 bases). Germline V gives CDR1 MDHEN, CDR2 SYDVKM. CDR3 length equals 13 residues. V gave up 6 bases and J gave up 3 bases, with 9 bases separating them. The CDR3 sequence: CASSPAGKNIQYF. The CDR3 coding sequence is TGTGCCAGCAGCCCAGCGGGCAAAAACATTCAGTACTTC.

The gene calls are TRBV13 and TRBJ1-2; D is unresolved. Trimming cost V 2 bases and J 7 bases, with 14 bases left between them. The CDR3 covers 14 residues. Germline V gene sequence: CDR1 PRHDT, CDR2 FYEKMQ (reference sequence). This chain's CDR3 is CASSLMAGSGGYTF. In DNA, the CDR3 is TGTGCCAGCAGCTTAATGGCGGGATCGGGTGGCTACACCTTC.

The chain has TRBV19 and TRBJ2-1; the D gene is possibly TRBD2 (6 bases). The V end lost 3 bases, the J end lost 8 bases, and 11 bases lay between the germline ends. Germline V gene lookup returns CDR1 LNHDA and CDR2 SQIVND (reference sequence). The CDR3 contains 13 residues. CDR3 bases: TGTGCCAGTAGTATCGCCCCGGGGGATGAGCAGTTCTTC. This translates into CASSIAPGDEQFF.

This clonotype was observed a few times. V usage is TRBV29-1 and J usage is TRBJ2-1; TRBD1 agrees at 9 bases. Germline V CDR1 and CDR2: SQVTM, ANQGSEA. This CDR3 contains 14 residues. With 3 bases clipped from V and 7 bases from J, the junction kept 7 bases outside the gene matches. The CDR3, as DNA: TGCAGCGTTGACCGGACAGGGACAGGGAATGAGCAGTTCTTC. Translated: CSVDRTGTGNEQFF.

This clonotype was recorded many times. The rearrangement links TRBV5-1 to TRBJ2-1; D is undetermined. V was clipped by 0 bases and J by 9 bases, with 13 bases between them. The CDR3 consists of 14 residues. In germline, CDR1 is SGHRS, CDR2 YFSETQ. The chain's CDR3 is CASSLAWEYGEQFF. The CDR3 DNA reads as TGCGCCAGCAGCTTGGCGTGGGAATACGGTGAGCAGTTCTTC.

The chain links TRBV28 to TRBJ1-2; D call uncertain. Germline CDR1 and CDR2: MDHEN and SYDVKM. The CDR3 consists of 12 residues. V lost 2 bases and J 3 bases, leaving 4 bases between the germline ends. This CDR3 is CASSLSYYGYTF. The CDR3 DNA is TGTGCCAGCAGTTTAAGTTACTATGGCTACACCTTC.

The chain employs TRBV15 and TRBJ2-1; 9 positions agree with TRBD2. The J segment lost 0 bases and the V segment lost 0 bases, leaving 6 bases of the junction unmatched. The CDR3 consists of 18 residues. The germline gives CDR1 LNHNV, CDR2 YYDKDF (reference sequence). The CDR3 DNA reads as TGTGCCACCAGCAGAGATAGGGCGGGAGGGTTCTCCTACAATGAGCAGTTCTTC. This encodes CATSRDRAGGFSYNEQFF.

The gene calls are TRBV6-1 and TRBJ1-1, with TRBD1 as a possible D gene (6 bases). Trimming stripped 1 base from V and 6 bases from J, with 12 bases between. Germline-derived CDR1 and CDR2 are MNHNS and SASEGT. The CDR3 is made up of 14 amino acids. The CDR3 sequence: CASSEVTGLAEAFF. CDR3 DNA sequence: TGTGCCAGCAGTGAAGTTACAGGGTTGGCTGAAGCTTTCTTT.

This clonotype was counted at least ten times. The chain has TRBV7-9 and TRBJ1-2; D call uncertain. CDR1 is SEHNR, CDR2 FQNEAQ, per germline (reference sequence). V gave up 8 bases and J gave up 4 bases, with 17 bases separating them. This CDR3 is built from 14 residues. The CDR3: CASAMADGSYGYTF. The DNA for the CDR3 is TGTGCCAGCGCTATGGCGGACGGATCCTATGGCTACACCTTC.

This clonotype was counted once. The rearrangement joins TRBV28 to TRBJ1-3; no clear D gene. The CDR3 is 15 amino acids. Germline lookup yields CDR1 MDHEN and CDR2 SYDVKM. Trimming stripped 3 bases from V and 0 bases from J, with 9 bases between. The CDR3 DNA reads TGTGCCAGCAGTTTGGAGCGATCCTCTGGAAACACCATATATTTT. As protein: CASSLERSSGNTIYF.